The rows below give T cell receptor beta chains drawn from one sample of a study of T cell changes during pregnancy in multiple sclerosis. The data were produced by immunoSEQ multiplex PCR, yet TCRdb's version contains in-frame clones alone and is incomplete. The sample lists approximately 70,000 clones, around 92% occurring once. Material: peripheral blood, obtained in the first trimester of pregnancy. The source of these receptors is a female donor in good health, enrolled as a control in a pregnancy study. The CDR3 runs from the conserved cysteine through the conserved F or W. A D gene is named only where the DNA matches it firmly. Clone size, where shown, is once, few, many, or a class for clones that have expanded.

abundance: .
v_gene: TRBV27
j_gene: TRBJ2-7
d_gene: TRBD2
CDR3aa: CATGRILGPFYEQYF
CDR3nt: TGTGCCACCGGGAGGATTCTAGGCCCCTTCTACGAGCAGTACTTC

abundance: .
v_gene: TRBV28
j_gene: TRBJ2-7
d_gene: .
CDR3aa: CAVVASYEQYF
CDR3nt: TGTGCCGTGGTGGCTTCCTACGAGCAGTACTTC

abundance: .
v_gene: TRBV11-3
j_gene: TRBJ2-5
d_gene: .
CDR3aa: CASSLGSGGRETQYF
CDR3nt: TGTGCCAGCAGCTTAGGATCAGGGGGGCGAGAGACCCAGTACTTC

abundance: .
v_gene: TRBV6-1
j_gene: TRBJ2-7
d_gene: .
CDR3aa: CASSRQYSYEQYF
CDR3nt: TGTGCCAGCAGTCGACAGTACTCCTACGAGCAGTACTTC

abundance: .
v_gene: TRBV6-5
j_gene: TRBJ1-4
d_gene: TRBD1
CDR3aa: CASSYPWTGEYEKLFF
CDR3nt: TGTGCCAGCAGTTACCCCTGGACAGGGGAATATGAAAAACTGTTTTTT

abundance: .
v_gene: TRBV15
j_gene: TRBJ2-7
d_gene: TRBD2
CDR3aa: CATSRDGGRAPYEQYF
CDR3nt: TGTGCCACCAGCAGAGATGGCGGGAGGGCCCCCTACGAGCAGTACTTC

abundance: .
v_gene: TRBV19
j_gene: TRBJ1-4
d_gene: .
CDR3aa: CASSKGPGFNEKLFF
CDR3nt: TGTGCCAGTAGTAAAGGTCCAGGCTTCAATGAAAAACTGTTTTTT

abundance: .
v_gene: TRBV7-8
j_gene: TRBJ2-1
d_gene: .
CDR3aa: CASSYTGLLIEQFF
CDR3nt: TGTGCCAGCAGCTACACGGGACTTCTGATTGAGCAGTTCTTC

abundance: .
v_gene: TRBV11-2
j_gene: TRBJ2-5
d_gene: TRBD2
CDR3aa: CASSPQGAGGETQYF
CDR3nt: TGTGCCAGCAGCCCCCAGGGAGCGGGAGGAGAGACCCAGTACTTC

abundance: few
v_gene: TRBV9
j_gene: TRBJ2-7
d_gene: .
CDR3aa: CASSVDGRAGEQYF
CDR3nt: TGTGCCAGCAGCGTAGATGGCAGAGCAGGGGAGCAGTACTTC

abundance: few
v_gene: TRBV7-2
j_gene: TRBJ2-7
d_gene: TRBD2
CDR3aa: CASSLQRSGGSYEQYF
CDR3nt: TGTGCCAGCAGCTTACAGCGTAGCGGGGGGTCCTACGAGCAGTACTTC

abundance: .
v_gene: TRBV19
j_gene: TRBJ2-7
d_gene: TRBD1
CDR3aa: CASRGQGRYEQYF
CDR3nt: TGTGCCAGTAGGGGACAGGGCCGGTACGAGCAGTACTTC

abundance: .
v_gene: TRBV6-5
j_gene: TRBJ1-1
d_gene: .
CDR3aa: CASRTGANEAFF
CDR3nt: TGTGCCAGCAGAACAGGAGCTAATGAAGCTTTCTTT

abundance: .
v_gene: TRBV5-1
j_gene: TRBJ2-7
d_gene: TRBD2
CDR3aa: CASSLALAAYEQYF
CDR3nt: TGCGCCAGCAGCTTGGCTCTAGCGGCCTACGAGCAGTACTTC

abundance: .
v_gene: TRBV5-1
j_gene: TRBJ2-7
d_gene: TRBD2
CDR3aa: CASGSGSSYEQYF
CDR3nt: TGCGCCAGCGGAAGCGGGAGCTCCTACGAGCAGTACTTC

abundance: .
v_gene: TRBV5-1
j_gene: TRBJ2-1
d_gene: .
CDR3aa: CASSPGRGRANEQFF
CDR3nt: TGCGCCAGCAGCCCAGGACGGGGAAGGGCTAATGAGCAGTTCTTC

abundance: once
v_gene: TRBV4-3
j_gene: TRBJ2-5
d_gene: TRBD2
CDR3aa: CASSQDRYGTNEIQYF
CDR3nt: TGCGCCAGCAGCCAAGATCGCTACGGGACTAATGAGATCCAGTACTTC

abundance: few
v_gene: TRBV30
j_gene: TRBJ2-2
d_gene: .
CDR3aa: CAWSPGGGELFF
CDR3nt: TGTGCCTGGAGCCCCGGAGGAGGGGAGCTGTTTTTT

abundance: .
v_gene: TRBV6-5
j_gene: TRBJ1-4
d_gene: .
CDR3aa: CASSFVATNEKLFF
CDR3nt: TGTGCCAGCAGCTTTGTTGCGACTAATGAAAAACTGTTTTTT

abundance: once
v_gene: TRBV9
j_gene: TRBJ2-7
d_gene: .
CDR3aa: CASSVVPSPSYEQYF
CDR3nt: TGTGCCAGCAGCGTAGTTCCTAGTCCGTCCTACGAGCAGTACTTC

abundance: .
v_gene: TRBV18
j_gene: TRBJ2-5
d_gene: TRBD1
CDR3aa: CASSPSRRGRLETQYF
CDR3nt: TGTGCCAGCTCACCATCACGCAGGGGGCGCCTAGAGACCCAGTACTTC

abundance: .
v_gene: TRBV2
j_gene: TRBJ1-5
d_gene: .
CDR3aa: CASTQTWEERTQHF
CDR3nt: TGTGCCAGCACCCAGACGTGGGAGGAAAGGACCCAGCATTTT

abundance: .
v_gene: TRBV18
j_gene: TRBJ1-2
d_gene: .
CDR3aa: CASSQTGQEGYTF
CDR3nt: TGTGCCAGCTCACAGACAGGCCAGGAGGGCTACACCTTC

abundance: .
v_gene: TRBV14
j_gene: TRBJ1-2
d_gene: TRBD1
CDR3aa: CASSRPGTGGNYGYTF
CDR3nt: TGTGCCAGCAGTCGCCCCGGGACAGGGGGTAACTATGGCTACACCTTC

abundance: .
v_gene: TRBV4-1
j_gene: TRBJ1-2
d_gene: TRBD1
CDR3aa: CASSQGGQGVYGYTF
CDR3nt: TGCGCCAGCAGCCAGGGAGGACAGGGCGTCTATGGCTACACCTTC

abundance: .
v_gene: TRBV5-4
j_gene: TRBJ2-6
d_gene: .
CDR3aa: CASSLLSSSGANVLTF
CDR3nt: TGTGCCAGCAGTTTATTATCTAGCTCTGGGGCCAACGTCCTGACTTTC

abundance: .
v_gene: TRBV7-9
j_gene: TRBJ1-2
d_gene: .
CDR3aa: CASSEQTGYGYTF
CDR3nt: TGTGCCAGCAGCGAACAGACAGGCTATGGCTACACCTTC

abundance: .
v_gene: TRBV4-1
j_gene: TRBJ1-5
d_gene: .
CDR3aa: CASSQESLNQPQHF
CDR3nt: TGCGCCAGCAGCCAAGAGAGCCTCAATCAGCCCCAGCATTTT

abundance: .
v_gene: TRBV5-1
j_gene: TRBJ2-4
d_gene: TRBD1
CDR3aa: CASSLEGQGWDIQYF
CDR3nt: TGCGCCAGCAGCTTGGAGGGACAGGGGTGGGACATTCAGTACTTC

abundance: .
v_gene: TRBV5-6
j_gene: TRBJ1-1
d_gene: .
CDR3aa: CASSLYGARGAFF
CDR3nt: TGTGCCAGCAGCTTATATGGGGCGCGTGGGGCTTTCTTT

abundance: .
v_gene: TRBV7-2
j_gene: TRBJ2-1
d_gene: TRBD2
CDR3aa: CASSLGTSGRGEQFF
CDR3nt: TGTGCCAGCAGCCTCGGGACTAGCGGGAGGGGTGAGCAGTTCTTC

abundance: .
v_gene: TRBV5-6
j_gene: TRBJ2-1
d_gene: .
CDR3aa: CASSIGQPNEQFF
CDR3nt: TGTGCCAGCAGCATAGGACAGCCCAATGAGCAGTTCTTC

abundance: .
v_gene: TRBV11-2
j_gene: TRBJ2-7
d_gene: TRBD1
CDR3aa: CASSSGQGIEQYF
CDR3nt: TGTGCCAGCAGCTCGGGACAGGGAATCGAGCAGTACTTC

abundance: .
v_gene: TRBV6-6
j_gene: TRBJ2-5
d_gene: TRBD2
CDR3aa: CASRNSGGNWETQYF
CDR3nt: TGTGCCAGCAGGAATAGCGGGGGAAACTGGGAGACCCAGTACTTC

abundance: once
v_gene: TRBV11-2
j_gene: TRBJ1-5
d_gene: TRBD1
CDR3aa: CASSPSGGTGSQPQHF
CDR3nt: TGTGCCAGCAGCCCTTCGGGTGGGACAGGGAGCCAGCCCCAGCATTTT

abundance: .
v_gene: TRBV18
j_gene: TRBJ1-2
d_gene: TRBD1
CDR3aa: CASSVGTGRHNYGYTF
CDR3nt: TGTGCCAGCTCAGTCGGGACAGGGCGCCATAACTATGGCTACACCTTC

abundance: once
v_gene: TRBV10-2
j_gene: TRBJ1-5
d_gene: .
CDR3aa: CASSEFGQSNQPQHF
CDR3nt: TGCGCCAGCAGTGAGTTTGGACAAAGCAATCAGCCCCAGCATTTT

abundance: .
v_gene: TRBV5-6
j_gene: TRBJ2-5
d_gene: .
CDR3aa: CASSPGGETQYF
CDR3nt: TGTGCCAGCAGCCCTGGGGGGGAGACCCAGTACTTC

abundance: .
v_gene: TRBV19
j_gene: TRBJ1-6
d_gene: .
CDR3aa: CASNQDRRDNSPLHF
CDR3nt: TGTGCCAGTAATCAGGACAGACGGGATAATTCACCCCTCCACTTT

abundance: .
v_gene: TRBV6-1
j_gene: TRBJ1-2
d_gene: .
CDR3aa: CASSATGPMGLLF
CDR3nt: TGTGCCAGCAGTGCCACTGGGCCGATGGGGCTCCTCTTC

abundance: .
v_gene: TRBV5-6
j_gene: TRBJ2-4
d_gene: .
CDR3aa: CASSLGRQPIGGIQYF
CDR3nt: TGTGCCAGCAGCTTAGGTCGTCAGCCCATTGGCGGCATTCAGTACTTC

abundance: .
v_gene: TRBV7-9
j_gene: TRBJ2-3
d_gene: TRBD2
CDR3aa: CASSLWGGEVDTQYF
CDR3nt: TGTGCCAGCAGCCTCTGGGGAGGGGAGGTAGATACGCAGTATTTT

abundance: .
v_gene: TRBV9
j_gene: TRBJ2-7
d_gene: .
CDR3aa: CASSAGTGYEQYF
CDR3nt: TGTGCCAGCAGCGCCGGAACAGGGTACGAGCAGTACTTC

abundance: .
v_gene: TRBV19
j_gene: TRBJ2-1
d_gene: .
CDR3aa: CASTQPGGTPYNEQFF
CDR3nt: TGTGCCAGTACCCAACCAGGTGGGACACCTTACAATGAGCAGTTCTTC

abundance: .
v_gene: TRBV27
j_gene: TRBJ2-3
d_gene: TRBD2
CDR3aa: CASSLPASGGEDTQYF
CDR3nt: TGTGCCAGCAGTTTGCCGGCTAGCGGGGGGGAAGATACGCAGTATTTT

abundance: .
v_gene: TRBV7-6
j_gene: TRBJ2-7
d_gene: .
CDR3aa: CASSLEGVDSGYEQYF
CDR3nt: TGTGCCAGCAGCTTAGAGGGTGTAGACAGTGGCTACGAGCAGTACTTC

abundance: once
v_gene: TRBV7-8
j_gene: TRBJ1-2
d_gene: .
CDR3aa: CASSSPPRALLGDGYTF
CDR3nt: TGTGCCAGCAGCTCCCCCCCACGGGCCCTATTAGGGGATGGCTACACCTTC

abundance: once
v_gene: TRBV29-1
j_gene: TRBJ2-7
d_gene: .
CDR3aa: CSVGAYYEQYF
CDR3nt: TGCAGCGTTGGCGCATACTACGAGCAGTACTTC

abundance: .
v_gene: TRBV27
j_gene: TRBJ1-2
d_gene: .
CDR3aa: CASSLGASYYGYTF
CDR3nt: TGTGCCAGCAGTTTGGGGGCGTCCTACTATGGCTACACCTTC

abundance: few
v_gene: TRBV28
j_gene: TRBJ1-5
d_gene: TRBD1
CDR3aa: CASSTQGRKQPQHF
CDR3nt: TGTGCCAGCAGTACACAGGGGCGAAAACAGCCCCAGCATTTT

abundance: .
v_gene: TRBV25-1
j_gene: TRBJ2-2
d_gene: .
CDR3aa: CASVAVSAGPGTGELFF
CDR3nt: TGTGCCAGCGTAGCAGTAAGTGCGGGGCCCGGCACCGGGGAGCTGTTTTTT

abundance: .
v_gene: TRBV2
j_gene: TRBJ2-3
d_gene: TRBD2
CDR3aa: CASRRGSLSSTDTQYF
CDR3nt: TGTGCCAGCAGGCGGGGGAGCCTCTCTAGCACAGATACGCAGTATTTT

abundance: .
v_gene: TRBV2
j_gene: TRBJ1-2
d_gene: .
CDR3aa: CASNVVERDYGYTF
CDR3nt: TGTGCCAGCAATGTTGTAGAGAGGGACTATGGCTACACCTTC

abundance: .
v_gene: TRBV5-8
j_gene: TRBJ2-5
d_gene: .
CDR3aa: CASSSRTRQETQYF
CDR3nt: TGTGCCAGCAGCTCCCGGACACGCCAAGAGACCCAGTACTTC

abundance: .
v_gene: TRBV5-4
j_gene: TRBJ2-7
d_gene: .
CDR3aa: CASSWTNSYEQYF
CDR3nt: TGTGCCAGCAGCTGGACAAACTCCTACGAGCAGTACTTC